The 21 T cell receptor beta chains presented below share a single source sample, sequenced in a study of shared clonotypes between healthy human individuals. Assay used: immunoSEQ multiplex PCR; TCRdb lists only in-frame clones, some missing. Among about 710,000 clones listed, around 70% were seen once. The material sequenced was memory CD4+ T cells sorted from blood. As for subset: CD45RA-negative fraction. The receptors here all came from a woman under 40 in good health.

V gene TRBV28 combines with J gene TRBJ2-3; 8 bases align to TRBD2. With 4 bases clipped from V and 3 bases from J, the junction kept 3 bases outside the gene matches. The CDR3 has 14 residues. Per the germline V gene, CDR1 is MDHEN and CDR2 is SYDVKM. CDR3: CASSYRLATDTQYF. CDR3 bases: TGTGCCAGCAGTTATAGACTAGCGACAGATACGCAGTATTTT.

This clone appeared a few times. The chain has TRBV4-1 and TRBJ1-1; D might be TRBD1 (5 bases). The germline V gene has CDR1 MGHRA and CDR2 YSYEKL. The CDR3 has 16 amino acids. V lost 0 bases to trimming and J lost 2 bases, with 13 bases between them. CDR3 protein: CASSQDRGETNTEAFF. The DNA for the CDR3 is TGCGCCAGCAGCCAAGATCGGGGGGAAACAAACACTGAAGCTTTCTTT.

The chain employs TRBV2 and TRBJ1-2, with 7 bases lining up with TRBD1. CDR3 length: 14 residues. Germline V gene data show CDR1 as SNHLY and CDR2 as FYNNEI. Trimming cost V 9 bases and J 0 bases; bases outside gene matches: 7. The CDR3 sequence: CASRQGQANYGYTF. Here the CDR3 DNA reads TGTGCCAGTCGACAGGGACAAGCTAACTATGGCTACACCTTC.

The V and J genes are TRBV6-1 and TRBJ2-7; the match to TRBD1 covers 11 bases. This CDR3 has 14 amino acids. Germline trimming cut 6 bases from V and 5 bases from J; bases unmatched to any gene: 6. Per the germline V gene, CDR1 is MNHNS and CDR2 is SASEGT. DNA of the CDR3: TGTGCCAGCAGCCGGACAGGGGGCGACGACGAGCAGTACTTC. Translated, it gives CASSRTGGDDEQYF.

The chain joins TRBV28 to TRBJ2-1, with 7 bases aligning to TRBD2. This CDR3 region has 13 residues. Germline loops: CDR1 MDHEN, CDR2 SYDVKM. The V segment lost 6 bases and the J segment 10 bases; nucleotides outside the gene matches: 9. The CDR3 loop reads CASRSGGRGEQFF. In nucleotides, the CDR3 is TGTGCCAGCAGATCTGGCGGGAGAGGCGAGCAGTTCTTC.

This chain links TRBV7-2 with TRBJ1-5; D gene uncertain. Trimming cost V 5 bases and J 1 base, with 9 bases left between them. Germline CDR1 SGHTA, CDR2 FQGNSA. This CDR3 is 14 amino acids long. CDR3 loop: CASSRGMSNQPQHF. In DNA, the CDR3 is TGTGCCAGCAGCCGTGGTATGAGCAATCAGCCCCAGCATTTT.

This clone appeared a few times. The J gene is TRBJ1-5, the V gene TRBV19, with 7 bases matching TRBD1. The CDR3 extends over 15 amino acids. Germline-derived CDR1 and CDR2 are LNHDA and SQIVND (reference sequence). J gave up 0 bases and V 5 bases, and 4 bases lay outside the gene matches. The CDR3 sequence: CASSRDSGSNQPQHF. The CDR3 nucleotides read TGTGCCAGTAGTCGGGACAGCGGTAGCAATCAGCCCCAGCATTTT.

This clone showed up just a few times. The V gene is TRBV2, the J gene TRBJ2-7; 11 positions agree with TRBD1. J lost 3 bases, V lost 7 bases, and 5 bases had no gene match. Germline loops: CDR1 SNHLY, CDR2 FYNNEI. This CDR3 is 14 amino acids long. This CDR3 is CASKRTGGGYEQYF. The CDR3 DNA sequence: TGTGCCAGCAAAAGGACAGGGGGCGGCTACGAGCAGTACTTC. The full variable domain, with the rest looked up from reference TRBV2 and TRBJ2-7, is EPEVTQTPSHQVTQMGQEVILRCVPISNHLYFYWYRQILGQKVEFLVSFYNNEISEKSEIFDDQFSVERPDGSNFTLKIRSTKLEDSAMYFCASKRTGGGYEQYFGPGTRLTVT.

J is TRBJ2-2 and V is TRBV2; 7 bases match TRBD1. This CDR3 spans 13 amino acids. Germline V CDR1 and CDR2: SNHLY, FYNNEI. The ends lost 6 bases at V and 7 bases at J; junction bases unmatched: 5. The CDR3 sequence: CASRGQNGGELFF. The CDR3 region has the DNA TGTGCCAGCAGGGGACAGAACGGCGGGGAGCTGTTTTTT.

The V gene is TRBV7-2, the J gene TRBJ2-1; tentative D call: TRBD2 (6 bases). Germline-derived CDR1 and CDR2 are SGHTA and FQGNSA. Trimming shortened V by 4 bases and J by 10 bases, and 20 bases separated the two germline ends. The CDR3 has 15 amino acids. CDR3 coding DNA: TGTGCCAGCAGCTGGCGGGACTCCTCCAGGAACGAGCAGTTCTTC. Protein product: CASSWRDSSRNEQFF.

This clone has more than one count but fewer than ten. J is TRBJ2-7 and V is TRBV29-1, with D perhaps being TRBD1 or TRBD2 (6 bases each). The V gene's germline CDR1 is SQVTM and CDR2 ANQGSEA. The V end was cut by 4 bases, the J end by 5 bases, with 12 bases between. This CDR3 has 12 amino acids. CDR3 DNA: TGCAGCGTTGCTGGGGGCGGGGACGAGCAGTACTTC. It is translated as CSVAGGGDEQYF.

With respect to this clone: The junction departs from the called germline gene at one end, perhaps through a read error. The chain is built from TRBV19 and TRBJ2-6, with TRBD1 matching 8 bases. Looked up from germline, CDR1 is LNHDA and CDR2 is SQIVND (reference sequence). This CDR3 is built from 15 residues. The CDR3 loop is CASTGQASGANVPTF. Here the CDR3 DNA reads TGTGCCAGTACGGGACAGGCGTCTGGGGCCAACGTCCCGACTTTC.

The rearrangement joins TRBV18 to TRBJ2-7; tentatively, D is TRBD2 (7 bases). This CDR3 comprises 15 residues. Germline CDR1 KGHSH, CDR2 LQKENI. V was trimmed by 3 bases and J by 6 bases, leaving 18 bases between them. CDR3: CASSPGGAVGGEQYF. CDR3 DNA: TGTGCCAGCTCACCGGGGGGGGCCGTAGGTGGCGAGCAGTACTTC.

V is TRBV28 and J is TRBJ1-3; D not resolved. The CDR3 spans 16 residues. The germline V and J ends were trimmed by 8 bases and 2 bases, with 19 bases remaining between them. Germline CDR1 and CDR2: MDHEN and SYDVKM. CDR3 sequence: CASSSAIAWTGNTIYF. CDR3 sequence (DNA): TGTGCCAGCTCCTCCGCTATCGCTTGGACTGGAAACACCATATATTTT.

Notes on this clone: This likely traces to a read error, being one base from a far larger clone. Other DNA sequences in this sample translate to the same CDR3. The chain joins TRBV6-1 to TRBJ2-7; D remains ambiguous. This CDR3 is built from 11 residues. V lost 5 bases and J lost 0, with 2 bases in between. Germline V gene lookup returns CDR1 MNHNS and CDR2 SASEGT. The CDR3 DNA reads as TGTGCCAGCAGTCCCTCCTACGAGCAGTACTTC. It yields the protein CASSPSYEQYF.

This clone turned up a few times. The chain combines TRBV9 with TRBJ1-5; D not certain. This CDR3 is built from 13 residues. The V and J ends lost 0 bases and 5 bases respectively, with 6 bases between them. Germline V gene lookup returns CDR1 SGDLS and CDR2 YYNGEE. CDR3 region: CASSVGGYQPQHF. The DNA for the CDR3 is TGTGCCAGCAGCGTAGGGGGTTATCAGCCCCAGCATTTT.

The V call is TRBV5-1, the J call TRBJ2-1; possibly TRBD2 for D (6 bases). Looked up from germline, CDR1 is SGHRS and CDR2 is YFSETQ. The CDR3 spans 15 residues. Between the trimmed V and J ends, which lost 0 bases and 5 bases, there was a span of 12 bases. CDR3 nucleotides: TGCGCCAGCAGCTTGGTACTAGCAGGCGACAATGAGCAGTTCTTC. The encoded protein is CASSLVLAGDNEQFF.

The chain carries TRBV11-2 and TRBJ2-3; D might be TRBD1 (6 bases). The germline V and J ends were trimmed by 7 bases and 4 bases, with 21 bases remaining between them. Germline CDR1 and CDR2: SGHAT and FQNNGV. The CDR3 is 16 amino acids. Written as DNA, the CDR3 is TGTGCCAGCACCTCCAAGTGGGGGCAGGGTTCAGATACGCAGTATTTT. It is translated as CASTSKWGQGSDTQYF. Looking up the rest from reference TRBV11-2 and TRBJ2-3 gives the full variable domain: EAGVAQSPRYKIIEKRQSVAFWCNPISGHATLYWYQQILGQGPKLLIQFQNNGVVDDSQLPKDRFSAERLKGVDSTLKIQPAKLEDSAVYLCASTSKWGQGSDTQYFGPGTRLTVL.

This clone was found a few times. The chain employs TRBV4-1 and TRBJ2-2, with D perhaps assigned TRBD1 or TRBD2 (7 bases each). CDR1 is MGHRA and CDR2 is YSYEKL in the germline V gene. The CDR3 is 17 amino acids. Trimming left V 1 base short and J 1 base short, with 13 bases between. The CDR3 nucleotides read TGCGCCAGCAGCCAAGGTTCAGGGGGGGAGAACACCGGGGAGCTGTTTTTT. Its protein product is CASSQGSGGENTGELFF.

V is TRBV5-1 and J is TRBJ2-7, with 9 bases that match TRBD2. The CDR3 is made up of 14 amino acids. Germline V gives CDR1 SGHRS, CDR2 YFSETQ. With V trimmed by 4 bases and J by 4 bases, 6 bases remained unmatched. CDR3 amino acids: CASSGGTSSYEQYF. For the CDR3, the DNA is TGCGCCAGCAGCGGCGGGACTAGCAGTTACGAGCAGTACTTC.

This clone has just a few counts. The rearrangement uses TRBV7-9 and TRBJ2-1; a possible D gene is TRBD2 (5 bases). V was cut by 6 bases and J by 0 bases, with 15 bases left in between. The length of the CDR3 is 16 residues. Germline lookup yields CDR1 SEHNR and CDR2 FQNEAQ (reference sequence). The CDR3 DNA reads TGTGCCAGCAGTCAAGTAGCGTTGAGCTCCTACAATGAGCAGTTCTTC. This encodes CASSQVALSSYNEQFF.